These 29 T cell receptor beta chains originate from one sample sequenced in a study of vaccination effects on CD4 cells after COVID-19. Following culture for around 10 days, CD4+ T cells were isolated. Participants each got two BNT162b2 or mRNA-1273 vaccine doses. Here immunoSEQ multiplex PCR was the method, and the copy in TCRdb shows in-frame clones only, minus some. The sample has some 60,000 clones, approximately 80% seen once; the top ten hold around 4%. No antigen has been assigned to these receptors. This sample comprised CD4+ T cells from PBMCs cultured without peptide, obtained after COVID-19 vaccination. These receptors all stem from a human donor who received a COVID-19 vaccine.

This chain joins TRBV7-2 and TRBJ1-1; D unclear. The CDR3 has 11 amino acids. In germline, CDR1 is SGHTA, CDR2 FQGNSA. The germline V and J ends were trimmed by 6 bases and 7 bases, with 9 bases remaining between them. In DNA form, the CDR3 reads TGTGCCAGCAGTCTAGGGTATGAAGCTTTCTTT. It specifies CASSLGYEAFF. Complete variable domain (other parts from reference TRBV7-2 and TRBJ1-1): GAGVSQSPSNKVTEKGKDVELRCDPISGHTALYWYRQSLGQGLEFLIYFQGNSAPDKSGLPSDRFSAERTGGSVSTLTIQRTQQEDSAVYLCASSLGYEAFFGQGTRLTVV.

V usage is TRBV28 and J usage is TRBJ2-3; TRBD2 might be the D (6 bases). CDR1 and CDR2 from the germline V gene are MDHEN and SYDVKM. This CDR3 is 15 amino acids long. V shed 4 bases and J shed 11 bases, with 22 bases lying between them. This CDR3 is CASSSPAAGTSKQYF. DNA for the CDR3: TGTGCCAGCAGTTCACCAGCTGCGGGGACGAGTAAGCAGTATTTT.

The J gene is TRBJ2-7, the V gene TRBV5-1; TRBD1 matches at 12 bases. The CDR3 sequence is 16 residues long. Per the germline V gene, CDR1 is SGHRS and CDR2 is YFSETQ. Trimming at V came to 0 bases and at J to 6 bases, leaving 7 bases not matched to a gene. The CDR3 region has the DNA TGCGCCAGCAGCTTGGAACCCGGGACAGGGGGCCTCGAGCAGTACTTC. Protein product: CASSLEPGTGGLEQYF.

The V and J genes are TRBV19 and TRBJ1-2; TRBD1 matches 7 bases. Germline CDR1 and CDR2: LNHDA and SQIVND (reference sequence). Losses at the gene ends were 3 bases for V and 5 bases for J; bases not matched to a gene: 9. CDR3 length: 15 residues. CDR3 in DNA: TGTGCCAGTAGTATGCCGAACAGGGGTGGATATGGCTACACCTTC. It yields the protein CASSMPNRGGYGYTF.

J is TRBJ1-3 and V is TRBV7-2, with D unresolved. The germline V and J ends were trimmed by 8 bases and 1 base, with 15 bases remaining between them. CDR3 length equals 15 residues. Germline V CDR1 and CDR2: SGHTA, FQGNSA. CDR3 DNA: TGTGCCAGCGGGCCGGGCCCCACTTCTGGAAACACCATATATTTT. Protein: CASGPGPTSGNTIYF.

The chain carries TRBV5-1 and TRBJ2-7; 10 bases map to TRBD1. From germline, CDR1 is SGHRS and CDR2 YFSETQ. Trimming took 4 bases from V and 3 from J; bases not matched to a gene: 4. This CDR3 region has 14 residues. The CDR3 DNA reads TGCGCCAGCAGCAGTGGGGACAGGGGCTACGAGCAGTACTTC. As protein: CASSSGDRGYEQYF.

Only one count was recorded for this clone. The CDR3 bases are TGCAGCGCTTTGGTCTTTATTCACACTGAAGCTTTCTTT. Amino acids: CSALVFIHTEAFF. The chain is built from TRBV29-1 and TRBJ1-1, with D unresolved. The V end was cut by 7 bases, the J end by 3 bases, with 15 bases between. Germline V gives CDR1 SQVTM, CDR2 ANQGSEA. The CDR3 extends over 13 amino acids.

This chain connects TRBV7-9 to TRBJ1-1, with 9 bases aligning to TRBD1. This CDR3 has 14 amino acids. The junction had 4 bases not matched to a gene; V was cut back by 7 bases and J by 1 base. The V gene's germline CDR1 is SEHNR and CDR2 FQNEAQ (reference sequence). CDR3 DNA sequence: TGTGCCAGCAAGAGGGACAGGGCGAACACTGAAGCTTTCTTT. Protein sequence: CASKRDRANTEAFF.

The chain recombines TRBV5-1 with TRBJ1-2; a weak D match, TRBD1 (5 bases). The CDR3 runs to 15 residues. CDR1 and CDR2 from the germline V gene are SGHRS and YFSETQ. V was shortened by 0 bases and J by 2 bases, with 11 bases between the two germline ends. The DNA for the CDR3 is TGCGCCAGCAGCTTGGCCCAGGGATCCAACTATGGCTACACCTTC. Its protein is CASSLAQGSNYGYTF.

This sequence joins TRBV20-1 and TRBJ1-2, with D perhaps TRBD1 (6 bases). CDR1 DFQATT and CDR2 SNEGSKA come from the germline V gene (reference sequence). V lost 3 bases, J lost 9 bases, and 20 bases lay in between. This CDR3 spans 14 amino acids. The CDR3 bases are TGCAGTGCTAGTGGGGGCGGGACCAGAAGAAGCTACACCTTC. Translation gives CSASGGGTRRSYTF.

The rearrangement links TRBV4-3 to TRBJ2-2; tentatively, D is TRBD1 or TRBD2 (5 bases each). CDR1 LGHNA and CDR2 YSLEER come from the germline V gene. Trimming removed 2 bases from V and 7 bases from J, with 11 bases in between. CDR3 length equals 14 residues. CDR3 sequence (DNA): TGCGCCAGCAGCCAAAACTTGAGGGGCGGGGAGCTGTTTTTT. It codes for CASSQNLRGGELFF.

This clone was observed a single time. The CDR3 bases are TGTGCCAGCAGTCTTCCCCTCACTGAAGCTTTCTTT. Amino acid sequence: CASSLPLTEAFF. The chain couples TRBV11-2 to TRBJ1-1; D gene ambiguous. Trimming took off 6 bases at V and 4 bases at J, with 9 bases between the two ends. The CDR3 length is 12 residues. Germline lookup yields CDR1 SGHAT and CDR2 FQNNGV.

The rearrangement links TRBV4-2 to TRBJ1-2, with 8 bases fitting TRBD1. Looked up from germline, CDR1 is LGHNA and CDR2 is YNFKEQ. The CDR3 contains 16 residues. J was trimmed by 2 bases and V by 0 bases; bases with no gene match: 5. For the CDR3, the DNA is TGTGCCAGCAGCCAAGACTGGACAGGGCAAAACTATGGCTACACCTTC. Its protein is CASSQDWTGQNYGYTF.

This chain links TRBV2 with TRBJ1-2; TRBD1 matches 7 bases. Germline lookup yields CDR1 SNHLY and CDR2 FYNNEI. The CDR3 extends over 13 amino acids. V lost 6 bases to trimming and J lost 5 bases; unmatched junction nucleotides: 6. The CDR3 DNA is TGTGCCAGCAGCCGGGACAGCTCTTATGGCTACACCTTC. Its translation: CASSRDSSYGYTF.

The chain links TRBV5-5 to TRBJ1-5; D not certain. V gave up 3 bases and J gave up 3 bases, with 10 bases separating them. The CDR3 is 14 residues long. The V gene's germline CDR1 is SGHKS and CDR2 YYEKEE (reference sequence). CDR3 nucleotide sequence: TGTGCCAGCAGCTCGGACCGTTACAATCAGCCCCAGCATTTT. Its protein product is CASSSDRYNQPQHF.

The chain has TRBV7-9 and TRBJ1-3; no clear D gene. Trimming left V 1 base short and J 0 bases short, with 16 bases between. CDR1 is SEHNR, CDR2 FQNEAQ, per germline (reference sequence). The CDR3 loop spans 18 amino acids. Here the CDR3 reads CASSLVVSQTSSGNTIYF. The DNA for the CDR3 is TGTGCCAGCAGCTTAGTGGTCTCACAGACGAGCTCTGGAAACACCATATATTTT.

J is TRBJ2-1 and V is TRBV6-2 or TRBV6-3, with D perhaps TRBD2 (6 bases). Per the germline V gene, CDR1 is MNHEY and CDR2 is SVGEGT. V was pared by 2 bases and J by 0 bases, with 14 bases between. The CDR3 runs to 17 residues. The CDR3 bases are TGTGCCAGCAGTTACCAAGCGGGTCGGGGCTCCTACAATGAGCAGTTCTTC. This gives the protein CASSYQAGRGSYNEQFF.

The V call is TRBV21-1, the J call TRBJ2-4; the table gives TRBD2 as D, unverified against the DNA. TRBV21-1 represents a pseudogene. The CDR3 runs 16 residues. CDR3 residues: CASSRGAGGPWNIQYF. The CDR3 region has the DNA TGTGCCAGCAGCCGTGGAGCGGGAGGGCCCTGGAACATTCAGTACTTC.

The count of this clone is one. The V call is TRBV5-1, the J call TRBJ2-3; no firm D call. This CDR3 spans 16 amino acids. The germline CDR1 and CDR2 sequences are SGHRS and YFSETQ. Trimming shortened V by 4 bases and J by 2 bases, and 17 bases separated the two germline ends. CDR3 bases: TGCGCCAGCAGCCCGGGTTCCGGATCTTTCACAGATACGCAGTATTTT. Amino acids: CASSPGSGSFTDTQYF.

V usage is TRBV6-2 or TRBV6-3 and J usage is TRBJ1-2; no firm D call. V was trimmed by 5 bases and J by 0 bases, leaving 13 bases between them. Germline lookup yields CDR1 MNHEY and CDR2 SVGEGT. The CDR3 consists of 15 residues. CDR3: CASSLGRAANYGYTF. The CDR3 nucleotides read TGTGCCAGCAGTCTCGGGCGGGCGGCTAACTATGGCTACACCTTC.

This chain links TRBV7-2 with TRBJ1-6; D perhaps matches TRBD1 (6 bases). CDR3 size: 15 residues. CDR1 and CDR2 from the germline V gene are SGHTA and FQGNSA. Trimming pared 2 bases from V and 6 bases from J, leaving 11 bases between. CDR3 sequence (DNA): TGTGCCAGCAGCTTACGGGGGGCGGGTAATTCACCCCTCCACTTT. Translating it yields CASSLRGAGNSPLHF. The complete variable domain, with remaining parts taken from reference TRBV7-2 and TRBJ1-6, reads GAGVSQSPSNKVTEKGKDVELRCDPISGHTALYWYRQSLGQGLEFLIYFQGNSAPDKSGLPSDRFSAERTGGSVSTLTIQRTQQEDSAVYLCASSLRGAGNSPLHFGNGTRLTVT.

CDR3 sequence: CASSVGTGGTAFF. The CDR3, as DNA: TGTGCCAGTAGCGTAGGGACAGGGGGAACGGCTTTCTTT. The V call is TRBV19, the J call TRBJ1-1; 11 nucleotides align to TRBD1. The trim removed 6 bases at V and 11 bases at J, leaving 8 bases unmatched. This CDR3 comprises 13 residues. Germline CDR1 and CDR2: LNHDA and SQIVND (reference sequence).

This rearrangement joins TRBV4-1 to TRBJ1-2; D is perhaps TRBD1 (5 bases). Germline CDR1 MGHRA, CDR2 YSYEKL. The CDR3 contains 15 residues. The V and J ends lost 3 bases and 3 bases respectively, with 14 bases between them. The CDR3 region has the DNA TGCGCCAGCAGCCACCTCGGGACTCAGGACTATGGCTACACCTTC. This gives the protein CASSHLGTQDYGYTF.

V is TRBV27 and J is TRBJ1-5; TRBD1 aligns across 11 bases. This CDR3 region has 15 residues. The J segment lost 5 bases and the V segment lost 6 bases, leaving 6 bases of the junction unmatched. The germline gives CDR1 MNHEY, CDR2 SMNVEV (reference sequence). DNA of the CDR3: TGTGCCAGCAGGCCCGGGACAGGGGGGCATCAGCCCCAGCATTTT. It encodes CASRPGTGGHQPQHF.

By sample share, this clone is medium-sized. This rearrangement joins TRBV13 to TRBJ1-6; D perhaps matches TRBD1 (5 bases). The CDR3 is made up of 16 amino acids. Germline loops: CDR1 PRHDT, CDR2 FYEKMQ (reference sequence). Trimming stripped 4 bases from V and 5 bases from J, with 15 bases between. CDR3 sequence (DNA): TGTGCCAGCAGCTCCAGGGCATTCAGGGATAATTCACCCCTCCACTTT. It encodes CASSSRAFRDNSPLHF.

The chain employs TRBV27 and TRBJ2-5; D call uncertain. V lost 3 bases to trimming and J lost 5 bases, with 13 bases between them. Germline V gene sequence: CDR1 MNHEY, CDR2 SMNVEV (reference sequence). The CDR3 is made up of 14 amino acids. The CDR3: CASSFNGRPETQYF. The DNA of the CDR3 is TGTGCCAGCAGTTTTAATGGTCGGCCGGAGACCCAGTACTTC.

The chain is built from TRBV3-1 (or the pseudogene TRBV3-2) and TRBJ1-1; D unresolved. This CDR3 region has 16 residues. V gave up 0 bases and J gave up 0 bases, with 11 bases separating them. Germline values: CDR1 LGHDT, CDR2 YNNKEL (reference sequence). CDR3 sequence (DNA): TGTGCCAGCAGCCAAGACTTCCATTCCATGAACACTGAAGCTTTCTTT. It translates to CASSQDFHSMNTEAFF.

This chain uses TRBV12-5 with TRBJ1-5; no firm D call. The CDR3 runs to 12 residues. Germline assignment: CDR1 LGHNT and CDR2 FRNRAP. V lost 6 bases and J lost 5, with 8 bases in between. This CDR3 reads CASGPVDQPQHF. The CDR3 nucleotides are TGTGCTAGTGGCCCGGTGGATCAGCCCCAGCATTTT.

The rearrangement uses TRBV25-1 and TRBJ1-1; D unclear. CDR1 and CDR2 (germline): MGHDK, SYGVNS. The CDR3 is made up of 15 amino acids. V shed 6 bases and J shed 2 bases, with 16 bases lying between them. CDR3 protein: CASSSPGWLNTEAFF. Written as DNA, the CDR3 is TGTGCCAGCAGCTCCCCTGGGTGGCTTAACACTGAAGCTTTCTTT.